What follows describes a single T cell receptor beta chain. Original processing notes: Amplification from reference gene primers served as the basis for estimated nucleated cell counts. The protocol was immunoSEQ multiplex PCR, while the TCRdb copy is restricted to in-frame clones and leaves out a portion. V and J calls plus clone size are reproduced from that table; the DNA served to infer D and trimming. The data show 200,000 to 250,000 clones, around 84% seen once. Germline lookup yields CDR1 MNHEY and CDR2 SVGEGT. CDR3 size: 15 residues. V shed 2 bases and J shed 3 bases, with 11 bases lying between them. These data belong to a study of blood T cell repertoires in COVID-19. Overall study context: COVID-19 samples, acute and convalescent, were from the United States, Italy and Spain. PBMCs, B-cell-depleted T cells, or T cells were the source of the cDNA or gDNA that made up the material.

The chain combines TRBV6-2 or TRBV6-3 with TRBJ1-5, with D hard to call. The sequence was obtained from a woman in her 40s who had recovered from COVID-19. Sequencing used peripheral blood. The CDR3 here is CASSYGGNLNQPQHF. The DNA of the CDR3 is TGTGCCAGCAGTTACGGAGGGAACCTCAATCAGCCCCAGCATTTT.